This T cell receptor (beta chain) was sequenced for a study of cytotoxic CD8 clonotypes in ibrutinib-treated CLL. Study-level background: Patients: over 9 relapsed/refractory, approximately 15 treatment-naive, around 17 IGHV unmutated.

The CDR3 totals 14 residues. CDR1 and CDR2 from the germline V gene are GTSNPN and SVGIG (reference sequence). V was pared by 2 bases and J by 4 bases, with 9 bases between. The planned depth of sequencing spanned 1 in 200,000 to 1 in 1 million T cells. Generated by immunoSEQ multiplex PCR, the TCRdb table keeps only in-frame clones and is missing some. The sample records almost 250,000 clones, under 75% being singletons. In its sample, this clone was seen a few times. No antigen is known for it. Study-level findings and limits: Clonality went up at ibrutinib response and then declined back toward baseline at progression. Clonotypes that were public were uncommon, and they contracted or stayed stable on treatment.

The input for sequencing was PBMCs, taken after 24 months of ibrutinib treatment. This rearrangement joins TRBV30 to TRBJ2-6; perhaps TRBD2 as D (6 bases). The sequence came from a human donor with chronic lymphocytic leukemia. CDR3 coding DNA: TGTGCCTGGAGTATCGCGGGAGGGGCCAACGTCCTGACTTTC. Protein product: CAWSIAGGANVLTF. Full variable domain (rest looked up from reference TRBV30 and TRBJ2-6): SQTIHQWPATLVQPVGSPLSLECTVEGTSNPNLYWYRQAAGRGLQLLFYSVGIGQISSEVPQNLSASRPQDRQFILSSKKLLLSDSGFYLCAWSIAGGANVLTFGAGSRLTVL.